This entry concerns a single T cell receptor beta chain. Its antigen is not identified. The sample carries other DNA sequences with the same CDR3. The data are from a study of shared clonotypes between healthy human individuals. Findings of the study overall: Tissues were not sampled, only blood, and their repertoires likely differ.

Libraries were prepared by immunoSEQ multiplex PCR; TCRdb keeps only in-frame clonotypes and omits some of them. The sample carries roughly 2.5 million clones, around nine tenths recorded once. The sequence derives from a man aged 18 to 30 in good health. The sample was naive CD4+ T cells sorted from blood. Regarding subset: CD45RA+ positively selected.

The CDR3 sequence: CASSFDYEQYF. CDR3 DNA: TGTGCCAGCAGCTTTGACTACGAGCAGTACTTC. V gene TRBV7-2 combines with J gene TRBJ2-7; no firm D call. Germline V gene sequence: CDR1 SGHTA, CDR2 FQGNSA. With 3 bases removed from V and 3 bases from J, the gap between germline ends came to 3 bases. The CDR3 spans 11 residues.